The present TCR beta chain was sequenced within a study of shared clonotypes between healthy human individuals. The overall study: For every donor, three CD4 naive, three CD4 memory, two CD8 naive and one CD8 memory plates were used.

Study results and caveats: Memory subsets had estimated richness that was generally smaller than that of naive subsets. Relative to clonotypes present in all four donors, those not shared had lower generation probabilities.

Sequencing used immunoSEQ multiplex PCR; TCRdb keeps in-frame clones, though not all of them. The sample shows approximately 1.4 million clones, approximately 98% of them seen only once. Donors were healthy HIV-negative adults without recent acute infections or vaccinations. As to this clone: Its target is not known.

Trimming removed 7 bases at V and 0 bases at J, with 18 bases between. The CDR3 has 16 residues. Germline V gene sequence: CDR1 SGHTA, CDR2 FQGNSA. The sequencing input was naive CD4+ T cells sorted from blood. Subset here: CD45RA+ positively selected. The chain recombines TRBV7-2 with TRBJ2-5; either TRBD1 or TRBD2 may supply D (5 bases each). This sequence was found in a man under 40 in good health. The CDR3, as DNA: TGTGCCAGCAAGCTTATAGTGGGGGTGCACCAAGAGACCCAGTACTTC. Its protein product is CASKLIVGVHQETQYF.